Below, 8 T cell receptor beta chains from the same sample are listed, as sequenced in a study of shared clonotypes between healthy human individuals. Using immunoSEQ multiplex PCR, the repertoire was profiled, and TCRdb retains in-frame clones only, with some absent. The sample lists about 2 million clones, about 95% occurring once. The sample was naive CD4+ T cells sorted from blood. Subset specified: CD45RA+ positively selected. The receptors stem from a man younger than 35 in good health.

The CDR3 spells CASSPIQPSYNEQFF. In DNA form, the CDR3 reads TGCGCCAGCAGCCCCATTCAGCCGTCCTACAATGAGCAGTTCTTC. The chain uses TRBV5-1 and TRBJ2-1, with D uncertain. Trimming took off 4 bases at V and 1 base at J, with 12 bases between the two ends. Per germline, CDR1 SGHRS and CDR2 YFSETQ. This CDR3 region has 15 residues. Together with reference TRBV5-1 and TRBJ2-1, the CDR3 gives the full variable domain: KAGVTQTPRYLIKTRGQQVTLSCSPISGHRSVSWYQQTPGQGLQFLFEYFSETQRNKGNFPGRFSGRQFSNSRSEMNVSTLELGDSALYLCASSPIQPSYNEQFFGPGTRLTVL.

This clone was counted between two and nine times. J is TRBJ1-1 and V is TRBV5-1; the D is unclear. The CDR3 runs to 15 residues. Germline assignment: CDR1 SGHRS and CDR2 YFSETQ. The V and J ends lost 0 bases and 1 base respectively, with 10 bases between them. For the CDR3, the DNA is TGCGCCAGCAGCTTGGCTGGACGGTCGAACACTGAAGCTTTCTTT. This encodes CASSLAGRSNTEAFF.

This clone has a single count. This chain links TRBV2 with TRBJ2-7; the D gene is possibly TRBD1 (6 bases). Per germline, CDR1 SNHLY and CDR2 FYNNEI. V was shortened by 2 bases and J by 2 bases, with 19 bases between the two germline ends. This CDR3 has 17 residues. This CDR3 is CASSESSQGTVTYEQYF. The CDR3 DNA reads as TGTGCCAGCAGTGAATCTTCACAGGGTACAGTCACCTACGAGCAGTACTTC.

The chain has TRBV5-1 and TRBJ1-3; D possibly corresponds to TRBD1 (5 bases). The CDR3 loop spans 18 amino acids. Germline V gene sequence: CDR1 SGHRS, CDR2 YFSETQ. Trimming took 4 bases from V and 0 from J, leaving 20 bases between them. The CDR3 spells CASSQMSPGPSSGNTIYF. In DNA, the CDR3 is TGCGCCAGCAGCCAAATGTCGCCGGGACCGAGCTCTGGAAACACCATATATTTT.

This chain joins TRBV5-1 and TRBJ2-1; TRBD2 agrees at 15 bases. Germline V CDR1 and CDR2: SGHRS, YFSETQ. Germline trimming cut 5 bases from V and 4 bases from J; bases unmatched to any gene: 13. This CDR3 spans 19 amino acids. CDR3 region: CASSADRTSGRARYNEQFF. The DNA for the CDR3 is TGCGCCAGCAGTGCAGACCGGACTAGCGGGAGGGCCAGGTACAATGAGCAGTTCTTC.

This sequence joins TRBV5-6 and TRBJ2-7; 7 bases fit TRBD1. Trimming at V came to 2 bases and at J to 1 base, leaving 3 bases not matched to a gene. Germline values: CDR1 SGHDT, CDR2 YYEEEE. The CDR3 contains 14 residues. CDR3 in DNA: TGTGCCAGCAGCTTACTGGACAGGTCCTACGAGCAGTACTTC. This translates into CASSLLDRSYEQYF.

The chain joins TRBV19 to TRBJ1-5; tentative D call: TRBD1 (5 bases). V was cut by 6 bases and J by 6 bases, with 9 bases left in between. The germline V gene encodes CDR1 LNHDA and CDR2 SQIVND (reference sequence). This CDR3 spans 12 amino acids. Here the CDR3 reads CASRGGPQPQHF. CDR3 coding DNA: TGTGCCAGTAGGGGGGGACCTCAGCCCCAGCATTTT. The variable domain in full, completed from reference TRBV19 and TRBJ1-5, reads DGGITQSPKYLFRKEGQNVTLSCEQNLNHDAMYWYRQDPGQGLRLIYYSQIVNDFQKGDIAEGYSVSREKKESFPLTVTSAQKNPTAFYLCASRGGPQPQHFGDGTRLSIL.

V and J are TRBV7-6 and TRBJ2-7, with 8 bases that match TRBD1. The germline CDR1 and CDR2 sequences are SGHVS and FNYEAQ. The CDR3 has 15 amino acids. The trim removed 2 bases at V and 2 bases at J, leaving 5 bases unmatched. The CDR3, as DNA: TGTGCCAGCAGCTTAAAACAGGGGGGTGCCTACGAGCAGTACTTC. This encodes CASSLKQGGAYEQYF.